The T cell receptor beta chain described here comes from a study of blood T cell repertoires in COVID-19. Sequencing was performed with immunoSEQ multiplex PCR; in TCRdb, only in-frame clones are kept and a portion is missing. The table lists approximately 170,000 clones, approximately 79% of them singletons, with 2.5% to 3% in the top ten. Germline CDR1 and CDR2: SGHTA and FQGTGA. The CDR3 has 17 amino acids. Trimming removed 2 bases from V and 1 base from J; junction bases left unmatched: 7. Only a few counts were recorded for this clone. Sequencing was done on a sample of peripheral blood. The rearrangement joins TRBV7-3 to TRBJ2-3; 9 positions agree with TRBD2. This TCR derives from a woman aged 80 or older with acute or convalescent COVID-19. The CDR3 coding sequence is TGTGCCAGCAGCTTAGGTCTAGCGGGAATCCGCACAGATACGCAGTATTTT. Protein product: CASSLGLAGIRTDTQYF.